The rows below give T cell receptor beta chains drawn from one sample of a study of T cells in Graves' hyperthyroidism and ophthalmopathy. TCRdb re-called the multiplex PCR reads through MiXCR, storing one row per CDR3 protein. The sample lists around 500,000 distinct CDR3 sequences, roughly 16% occurring once. Source material: blood. These receptors originate from a young woman with Graves' ophthalmopathy. Each CDR3 is given with its conserved first and last residue.

V	J	CDR3
TRBV7-9	TRBJ2-5	CASNLQGSAQETQYF
TRBV20-1	TRBJ2-1	CSSSGRALNGNEQFF
TRBV6-2/TRBV6-3	TRBJ2-7	CASSYSVWAGSYEQCF
TRBV28	TRBJ1-2	CASSPQRYGYTF
TRBV30	TRBJ2-2	CAWSVYAAGELFF
TRBV6-1	TRBJ2-3	CASRGVRTSTDTQYF
TRBV6-2/TRBV6-3	TRBJ2-3	CASSRTFDTQYF
TRBV12-3/TRBV12-4	TRBJ2-2	CASSLPLGETSAGELFF
TRBV7-9	TRBJ2-3	CASSPSSPFGIGTDTQYF
TRBV27	TRBJ1-5	CASSSIQGGNQPQHF
TRBV4-3	TRBJ1-4	CASSQDQEQINEKLFF
TRBV10-3	TRBJ2-2	CAISGSGPNTGELFF
TRBV20-1	TRBJ2-3	CSAFASGADTQYF
TRBV30	TRBJ2-6	CAWSVPGSGANVLTF
TRBV6-2/TRBV6-3	TRBJ2-7	CASSPPHDWRPVHEQYF
TRBV19	TRBJ2-7	CASSTPGQNYEQYF
TRBV28	TRBJ2-3	CASSFSWGFQDTQYF
TRBV20-1	TRBJ2-7	CSARDFGWEFEQYF
TRBV6-9	TRBJ2-5	CASSYLMAGAETQYF
TRBV6-2/TRBV6-3	TRBJ2-1	CASSFGGPWYNEQFF
TRBV5-1	TRBJ2-7	CASSWGRVGYEQYF
TRBV5-1	TRBJ2-1	CASSLVLADNEQFF
TRBV5-5	TRBJ2-1	CASSLDGSFNEQLF
TRBV5-4	TRBJ2-3	CASSFQGARDTQYF
TRBV5-5	TRBJ2-3	CASSLRDRGLTDTQYF
TRBV9	TRBJ2-2	CASSESGVNTGELFF